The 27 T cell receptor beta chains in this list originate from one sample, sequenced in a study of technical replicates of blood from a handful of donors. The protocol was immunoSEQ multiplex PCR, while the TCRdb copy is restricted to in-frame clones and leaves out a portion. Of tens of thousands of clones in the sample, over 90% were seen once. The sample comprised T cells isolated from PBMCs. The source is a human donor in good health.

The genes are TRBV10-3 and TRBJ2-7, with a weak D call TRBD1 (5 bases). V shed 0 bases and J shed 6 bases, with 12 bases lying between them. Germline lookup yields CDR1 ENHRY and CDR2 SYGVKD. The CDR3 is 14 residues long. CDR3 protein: CAISESTQGSEQYF. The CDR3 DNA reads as TGTGCCATCAGTGAGTCGACTCAGGGTTCCGAGCAGTACTTC.

CDR3 loop: CASSEELAGIGELFF. In DNA form, the CDR3 reads TGTGCCAGCAGTGAAGAACTAGCGGGTATCGGGGAGCTGTTTTTT. The V call is TRBV2, the J call TRBJ2-2, with 9 bases matching TRBD2. Germline V gene data show CDR1 as SNHLY and CDR2 as FYNNEI. There are 15 residues in the CDR3. V shed 1 base and J 7 bases; nucleotides not matched to a gene: 4.

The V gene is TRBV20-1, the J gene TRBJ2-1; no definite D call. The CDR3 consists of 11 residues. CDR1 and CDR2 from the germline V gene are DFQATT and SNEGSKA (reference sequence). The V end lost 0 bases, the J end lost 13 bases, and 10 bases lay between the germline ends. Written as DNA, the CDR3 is TGCAGTGCTAGAGATTCAGTGGGCCAGTTCTTC. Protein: CSARDSVGQFF.

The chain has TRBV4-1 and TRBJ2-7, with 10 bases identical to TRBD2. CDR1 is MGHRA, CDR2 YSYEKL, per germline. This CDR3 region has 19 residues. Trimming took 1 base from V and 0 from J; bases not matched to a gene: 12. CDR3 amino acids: CASSQGFRGLADRSYEQYF. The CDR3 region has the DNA TGCGCCAGCAGCCAAGGATTTCGTGGACTAGCGGATCGCTCCTACGAGCAGTACTTC.

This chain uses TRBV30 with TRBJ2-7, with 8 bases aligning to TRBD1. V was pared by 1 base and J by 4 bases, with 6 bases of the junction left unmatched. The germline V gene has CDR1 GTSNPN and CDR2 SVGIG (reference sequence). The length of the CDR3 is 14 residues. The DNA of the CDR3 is TGTGCCTGGAGTGCCCGGACAGGGAATTACGAGCAGTACTTC. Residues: CAWSARTGNYEQYF.

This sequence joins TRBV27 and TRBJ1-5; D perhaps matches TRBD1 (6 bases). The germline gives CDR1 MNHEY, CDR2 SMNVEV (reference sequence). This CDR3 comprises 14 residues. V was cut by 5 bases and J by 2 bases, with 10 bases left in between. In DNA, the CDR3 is TGTGCCAGCAGTATACAGGGAGGCAATCAGCCCCAGCATTTT. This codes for CASSIQGGNQPQHF.

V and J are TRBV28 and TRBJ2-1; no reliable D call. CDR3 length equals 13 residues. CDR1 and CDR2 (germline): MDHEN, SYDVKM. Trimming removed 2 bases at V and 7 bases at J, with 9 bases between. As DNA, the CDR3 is TGTGCCAGCAGTTTAGTTGGAGATAATGAGCAGTTCTTC. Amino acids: CASSLVGDNEQFF.

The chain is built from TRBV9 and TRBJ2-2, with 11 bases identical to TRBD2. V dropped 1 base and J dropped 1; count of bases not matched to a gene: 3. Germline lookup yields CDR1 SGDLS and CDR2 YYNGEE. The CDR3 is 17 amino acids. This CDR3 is CASSVNLAGGNTGELFF. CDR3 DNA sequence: TGTGCCAGCAGCGTAAACCTAGCGGGAGGGAACACCGGGGAGCTGTTTTTT.

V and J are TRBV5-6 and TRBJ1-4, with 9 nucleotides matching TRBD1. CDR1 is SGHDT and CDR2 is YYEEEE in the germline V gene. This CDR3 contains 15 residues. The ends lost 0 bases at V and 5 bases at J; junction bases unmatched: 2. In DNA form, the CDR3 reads TGTGCCAGCAGCTTGGCCGGGACAGGGAATGAAAAACTGTTTTTT. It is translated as CASSLAGTGNEKLFF.

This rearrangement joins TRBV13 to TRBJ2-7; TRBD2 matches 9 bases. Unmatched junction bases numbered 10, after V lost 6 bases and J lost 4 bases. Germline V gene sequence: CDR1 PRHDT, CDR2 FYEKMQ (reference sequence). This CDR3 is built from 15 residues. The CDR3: CASRPTLAGNYEQYF. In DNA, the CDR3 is TGTGCCAGCAGGCCGACACTAGCGGGCAATTACGAGCAGTACTTC.

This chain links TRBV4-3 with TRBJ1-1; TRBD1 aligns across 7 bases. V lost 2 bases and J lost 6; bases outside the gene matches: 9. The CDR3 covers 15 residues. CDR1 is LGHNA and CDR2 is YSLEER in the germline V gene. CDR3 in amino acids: CASSQWRDSNAEAFF. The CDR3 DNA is TGCGCCAGCAGCCAATGGCGGGACAGCAACGCTGAAGCTTTCTTT.

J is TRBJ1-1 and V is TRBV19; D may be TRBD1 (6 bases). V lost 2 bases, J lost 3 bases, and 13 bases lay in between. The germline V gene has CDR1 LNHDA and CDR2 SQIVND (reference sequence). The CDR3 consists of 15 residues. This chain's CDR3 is CASSITGGAYTEAFF. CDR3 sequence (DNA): TGTGCCAGTAGTATAACGGGGGGGGCTTACACTGAAGCTTTCTTT.

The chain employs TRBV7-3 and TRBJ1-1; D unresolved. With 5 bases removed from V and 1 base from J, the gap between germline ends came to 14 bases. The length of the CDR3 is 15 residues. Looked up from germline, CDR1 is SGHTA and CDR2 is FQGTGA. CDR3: CASSGRRIPNTEAFF. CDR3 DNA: TGTGCCAGCAGCGGAAGGCGGATTCCGAACACTGAAGCTTTCTTT.

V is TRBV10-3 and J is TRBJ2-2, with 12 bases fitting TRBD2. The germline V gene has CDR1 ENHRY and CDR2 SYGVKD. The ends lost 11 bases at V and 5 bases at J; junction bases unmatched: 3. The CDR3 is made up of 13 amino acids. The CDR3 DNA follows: TGTGCCGGGGGGACTAGCGGGACCGGGGAGCTGTTTTTT. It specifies CAGGTSGTGELFF.

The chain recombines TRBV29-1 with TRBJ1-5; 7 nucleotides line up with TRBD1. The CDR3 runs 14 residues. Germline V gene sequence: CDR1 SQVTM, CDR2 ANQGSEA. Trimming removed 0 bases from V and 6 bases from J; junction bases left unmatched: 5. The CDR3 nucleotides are TGCAGCGTTGAAGATCGGGCAGGGGGTCAGCCCCAGCATTTT. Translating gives CSVEDRAGGQPQHF. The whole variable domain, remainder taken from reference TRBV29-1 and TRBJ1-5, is SAVISQKPSRDICQRGTSLTIQCQVDSQVTMMFWYRQQPGQSLTLIATANQGSEATYESGFVIDKFPISRPNLTFSTLTVSNMSPEDSSIYLCSVEDRAGGQPQHFGDGTRLSIL.

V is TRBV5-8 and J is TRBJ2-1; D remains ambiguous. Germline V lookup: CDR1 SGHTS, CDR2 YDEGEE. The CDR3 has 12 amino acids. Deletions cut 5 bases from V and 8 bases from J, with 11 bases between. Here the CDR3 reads CASSSSGHEQFF. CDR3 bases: TGTGCCAGCAGTTCCTCGGGTCATGAGCAGTTCTTC. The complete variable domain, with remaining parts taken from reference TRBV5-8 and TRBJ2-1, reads EAGVTQSPTHLIKTRGQQATLRCSPISGHTSVYWYQQALGLGLQFLLWYDEGEERNRGNFPPRFSGRQFPNYSSELNVNALELEDSALYLCASSSSGHEQFFGPGTRLTVL.

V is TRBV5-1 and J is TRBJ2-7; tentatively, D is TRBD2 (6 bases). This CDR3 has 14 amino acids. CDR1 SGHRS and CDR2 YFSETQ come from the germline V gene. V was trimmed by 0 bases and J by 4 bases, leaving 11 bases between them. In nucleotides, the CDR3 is TGCGCCAGCAGCTTGGCCGCAGGGAGGTACGAGCAGTACTTC. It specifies CASSLAAGRYEQYF.

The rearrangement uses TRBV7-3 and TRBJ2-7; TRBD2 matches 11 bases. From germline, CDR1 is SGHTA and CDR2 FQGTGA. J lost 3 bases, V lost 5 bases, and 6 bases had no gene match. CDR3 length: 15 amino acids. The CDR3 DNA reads TGTGCCAGCAGCATCCTAGCGGGAGGATTCTACGAGCAGTACTTC. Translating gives CASSILAGGFYEQYF. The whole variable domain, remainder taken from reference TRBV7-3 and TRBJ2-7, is GAGVSQTPSNKVTEKGKYVELRCDPISGHTALYWYRQSLGQGPEFLIYFQGTGAADDSGLPNDRFFAVRPEGSVSTLKIQRTERGDSAVYLCASSILAGGFYEQYFGPGTRLTVT.

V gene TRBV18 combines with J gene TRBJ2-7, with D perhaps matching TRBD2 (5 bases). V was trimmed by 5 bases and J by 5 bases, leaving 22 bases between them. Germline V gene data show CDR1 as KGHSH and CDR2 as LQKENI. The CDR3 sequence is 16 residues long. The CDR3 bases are TGTGCCAGCTCATCTACTAGGGATGTCATGAGACACGAGCAGTACTTC. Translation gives CASSSTRDVMRHEQYF.

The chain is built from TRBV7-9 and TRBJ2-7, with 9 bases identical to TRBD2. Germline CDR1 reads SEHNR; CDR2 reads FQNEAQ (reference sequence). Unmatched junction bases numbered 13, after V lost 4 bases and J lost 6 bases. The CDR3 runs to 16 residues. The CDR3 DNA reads TGTGCCAGCAGCTCGAAATTAGCGGGAGATCCTTCCGAGCAGTACTTC. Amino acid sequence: CASSSKLAGDPSEQYF.

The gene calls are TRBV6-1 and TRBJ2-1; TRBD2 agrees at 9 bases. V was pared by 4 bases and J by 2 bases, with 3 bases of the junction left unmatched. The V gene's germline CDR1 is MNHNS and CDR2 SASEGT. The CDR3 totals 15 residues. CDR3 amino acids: CASSGERGAYNEQFF. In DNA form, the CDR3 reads TGTGCCAGCAGTGGGGAGCGGGGGGCCTACAATGAGCAGTTCTTC.

The CDR3 region has the DNA TGCGCCAGCAGCTTGGCTGGCCAGGGAAACACCGGGGAGCTGTTTTTT. As protein: CASSLAGQGNTGELFF. The chain employs TRBV5-1 and TRBJ2-2, with D possibly being TRBD1 (5 bases). Looked up from germline, CDR1 is SGHRS and CDR2 is YFSETQ. The CDR3 runs to 16 residues. The V gene lost 0 bases and the J gene lost 2 bases, with 11 bases spanning the gap.

Written as DNA, the CDR3 is TGTGCCAGCAACCCCGGGGGGAATCTCGGACAGCAGTACTTC. Encoded protein: CASNPGGNLGQQYF. V gene TRBV6-5 combines with J gene TRBJ2-7; 7 nucleotides line up with TRBD2. Germline V gene sequence: CDR1 MNHEY, CDR2 SVGAGI. This CDR3 contains 14 residues. V shed 7 bases, J shed 8 bases, and the junction held 14 bases outside the gene matches.

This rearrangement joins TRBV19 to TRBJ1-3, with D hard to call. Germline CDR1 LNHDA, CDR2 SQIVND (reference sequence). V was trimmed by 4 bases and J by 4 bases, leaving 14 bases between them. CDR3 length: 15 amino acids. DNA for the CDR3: TGTGCCAGTAGTAGGAGCTACCTGGAGGGAAACACCATATATTTT. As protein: CASSRSYLEGNTIYF.

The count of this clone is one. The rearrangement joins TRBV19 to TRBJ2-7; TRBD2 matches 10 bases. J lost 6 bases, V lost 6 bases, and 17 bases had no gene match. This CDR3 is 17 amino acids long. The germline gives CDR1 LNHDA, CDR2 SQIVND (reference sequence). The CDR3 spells CASRRTDGLAEFGEQYF. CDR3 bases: TGTGCCAGTAGGAGAACAGACGGACTAGCGGAGTTTGGCGAGCAGTACTTC.

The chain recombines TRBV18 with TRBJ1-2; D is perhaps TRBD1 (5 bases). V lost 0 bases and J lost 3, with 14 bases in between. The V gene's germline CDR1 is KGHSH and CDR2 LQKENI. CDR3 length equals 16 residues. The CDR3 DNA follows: TGTGCCAGCTCACCACCGTTGGCGGGACCTGACTATGGCTACACCTTC. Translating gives CASSPPLAGPDYGYTF. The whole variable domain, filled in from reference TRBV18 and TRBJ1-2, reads NAGVMQNPRHLVRRRGQEARLRCSPMKGHSHVYWYRQLPEEGLKFMVYLQKENIIDESGMPKERFSAEFPKEGPSILRIQQVVRGDSAAYFCASSPPLAGPDYGYTFGSGTRLTVV.

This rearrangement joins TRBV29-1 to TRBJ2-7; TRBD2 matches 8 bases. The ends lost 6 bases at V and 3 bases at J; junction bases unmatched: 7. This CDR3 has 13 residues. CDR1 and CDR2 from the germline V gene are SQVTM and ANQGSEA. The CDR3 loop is CSVGVAGNYEQYF. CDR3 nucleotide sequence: TGCAGCGTGGGGGTAGCGGGAAACTACGAGCAGTACTTC.